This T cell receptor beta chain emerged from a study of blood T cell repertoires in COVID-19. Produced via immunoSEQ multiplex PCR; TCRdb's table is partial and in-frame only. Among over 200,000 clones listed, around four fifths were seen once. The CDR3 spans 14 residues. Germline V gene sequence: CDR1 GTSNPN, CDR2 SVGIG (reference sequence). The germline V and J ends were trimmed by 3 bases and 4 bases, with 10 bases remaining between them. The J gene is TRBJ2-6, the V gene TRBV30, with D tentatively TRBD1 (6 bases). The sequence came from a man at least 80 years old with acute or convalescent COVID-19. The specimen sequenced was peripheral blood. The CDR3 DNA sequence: TGTGCCTGGAGCGGGACACCCGGGGCCAACGTCCTGACTTTC. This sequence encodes CAWSGTPGANVLTF.